Following are 31 T cell receptor beta chains from one sample sequenced in a study of low-dose radiotherapy and immunotherapy resistance in tumors. Both TCRalpha and TCRbeta chains were reverse transcribed with V-gene-specific primers. Amplification, which lasted 20 to 25 PCR cycles, used a constant-region primer and V-primer adapter to amplify TCRs. A single record per CDR3 protein comes from TCRdb applying MiXCR to the reads. The data show 65,000 to 90,000 distinct CDR3 sequences, with 18% seen just once and 5.5% to 6% held by the top ten. Specified time point: before trial treatment. Material: PBMCs, obtained before treatment. These receptors were collected from a male donor with prostate cancer.

In this sample, this clonotype turned up a few times. The CDR3 is CASSFGGRGNTIYF. The CDR3 DNA sequence: TGTGCCAGCAGTTTTGGGGGAAGAGGAAACACCATATATTTT. The gene calls are TRBV6-2 or TRBV6-3 and TRBJ1-3, with TRBD1 as a possible D gene (5 bases). CDR1 is MNHEY and CDR2 is SVGEGT in the germline V gene. The V gene lost 4 bases and the J gene lost 4 bases, with 11 bases spanning the gap. The CDR3 covers 14 residues.

Ten or more counts support this clonotype. The CDR3 nucleotides read TGCGCCAGCAGGCAGGGATACGGCTACACCTTC. Its protein product is CASRQGYGYTF. This chain joins TRBV5-1 and TRBJ1-2, with a possible D match to TRBD1 (5 bases). Germline V lookup: CDR1 SGHRS, CDR2 YFSETQ. CDR3 length: 11 residues. Trimming cost V 5 bases and J 8 bases, with 10 bases left between them.

This clonotype came up many times. This chain links TRBV18 with TRBJ1-5; tentatively, D is TRBD1 (5 bases). V was pared by 5 bases and J by 3 bases, with 14 bases between. The CDR3 is made up of 15 amino acids. Germline V CDR1 and CDR2: KGHSH, LQKENI. DNA for the CDR3: TGTGCCAGCTCAGAACTGGGGCAGCCCAATCAGCCCCAGCATTTT. Protein: CASSELGQPNQPQHF.

The V call is TRBV29-1, the J call TRBJ2-1, with TRBD2 matching over 11 bases. Germline values: CDR1 SQVTM, CDR2 ANQGSEA. J was trimmed by 4 bases and V by 7 bases; bases with no gene match: 3. The CDR3 has 13 residues. The CDR3 nucleotides are TGCAGCGGCTTAGCGGGAGGGTACAATGAGCAGTTCTTC. It codes for CSGLAGGYNEQFF.

Many counts were recorded for this clonotype. This rearrangement joins TRBV27 to TRBJ2-3; D is perhaps TRBD2 (6 bases). Germline V gives CDR1 MNHEY, CDR2 SMNVEV (reference sequence). V shed 5 bases and J shed 5 bases, with 8 bases lying between them. This CDR3 spans 12 amino acids. The CDR3 DNA sequence: TGTGCCAGCAGTCCGGGACTAGATACGCAGTATTTT. Translated, it gives CASSPGLDTQYF.

This clonotype has a count of ten or more. V gene TRBV29-1 combines with J gene TRBJ2-1; D is ambiguous. Trimming removed 5 bases from V and 9 bases from J, with 17 bases in between. The length of the CDR3 is 13 residues. CDR1 and CDR2 from the germline V gene are SQVTM and ANQGSEA. CDR3 amino acids: CSVRSASHSEQFF. The CDR3 region has the DNA TGCAGCGTTAGGTCCGCATCCCACAGTGAGCAGTTCTTC.

This clonotype was counted ten times or more. V is TRBV12-3 or TRBV12-4 and J is TRBJ1-1; 8 nucleotides match TRBD1. The J segment lost 0 bases and the V segment lost 8 bases, leaving 8 bases of the junction unmatched. This CDR3 has 15 amino acids. CDR3: CASDRGIALNTEAFF. CDR3 nucleotide sequence: TGTGCCAGCGACAGGGGAATAGCCTTGAACACTGAAGCTTTCTTT.

The chain combines TRBV10-3 with TRBJ2-1, with D maybe TRBD2 (5 bases). Trimming took 7 bases from V and 5 from J, leaving 12 bases between them. In germline, CDR1 is ENHRY, CDR2 SYGVKD. This CDR3 region has 13 residues. This chain's CDR3 is CAITQRSDNEQFF. The CDR3 nucleotides are TGTGCCATCACACAGCGGAGTGACAATGAGCAGTTCTTC.

With regard to this clonotype: This likely reflects a read error, since a far larger clone is one base away. This rearrangement joins TRBV28 to TRBJ2-7; D is uncertain. V was trimmed by 5 bases and J by 7 bases, leaving 18 bases between them. The CDR3 runs 14 residues. The V gene's germline CDR1 is MDHEN and CDR2 SYDVKM. CDR3 in amino acids: CASSIGQRNNEQYF. The CDR3 DNA is TGTGCCAGCAGTATCGGCCAGAGAAACAATGAGCAGTACTTC.

This clonotype was counted many times. The chain couples TRBV6-4 to TRBJ2-4, with TRBD1 matching 9 bases. V lost 6 bases, J lost 3 bases, and 12 bases stayed unmatched. The CDR3 runs to 17 residues. The germline gives CDR1 MRHNA, CDR2 SNTAGT. CDR3 residues: CASRLIRDRVGKNIQYF. The DNA of the CDR3 is TGTGCCAGCAGATTAATCCGGGACAGGGTTGGCAAAAACATTCAGTACTTC.

As concerns this clonotype: One junction end disagrees with the germline gene, perhaps due to a read error. This chain uses TRBV5-1 with TRBJ2-3; TRBD2 aligns across 7 bases. CDR1 is SGHRS, CDR2 YFSETQ, per germline. CDR3 size: 16 residues. The CDR3 loop reads CASSHGLEGGTDTRYF. In DNA, the CDR3 is TGCGCCAGCAGCCACGGACTAGAGGGAGGCACAGATACGCGGTATTTT.

This clonotype was counted ten times or more. CDR3 loop: CASSPKRLAVSSYNEQFF. The CDR3 nucleotides read TGTGCCAGTAGTCCAAAGCGACTAGCGGTGAGCTCCTACAATGAGCAGTTCTTC. The chain has TRBV19 and TRBJ2-1; 9 bases match TRBD2. This CDR3 is 18 amino acids long. After removal of 5 bases from V and 0 bases from J, the junction contained 11 bases not matched to a gene. The germline V gene has CDR1 LNHDA and CDR2 SQIVND (reference sequence).

In its sample, this clonotype was seen many times. The CDR3 loop reads CASSQEASGGAGETQYF. For the CDR3, the DNA is TGTGCCAGCAGCCAAGAAGCTAGCGGGGGGGCTGGGGAGACCCAGTACTTC. The rearrangement uses TRBV4-2 and TRBJ2-5, with 12 bases that match TRBD2. From germline, CDR1 is LGHNA and CDR2 YNFKEQ. V was clipped by 0 bases and J by 5 bases; unmatched bases: 7. The CDR3 is 17 amino acids.

Ten or more counts support this clonotype. The chain recombines TRBV5-1 with TRBJ2-1, with TRBD1 identical over 11 bases. Trimming removed 8 bases from V and 9 bases from J; junction bases left unmatched: 10. The CDR3 length is 14 residues. The germline V gene has CDR1 SGHRS and CDR2 YFSETQ. CDR3 in amino acids: CASFGTGGSGEQFF. The CDR3 region has the DNA TGCGCCAGTTTCGGGACAGGGGGATCGGGTGAGCAGTTCTTC.

This sequence joins TRBV5-4 and TRBJ2-1; no firm D call. CDR3 size: 15 residues. The germline V and J ends were trimmed by 2 bases and 5 bases, with 14 bases remaining between them. CDR1 and CDR2 from the germline V gene are SGHNT and YYREEE (reference sequence). The CDR3, as DNA: TGTGCCAGCAGCTTAAAAGCACATTCTAACAATGAGCAGTTCTTC. This sequence encodes CASSLKAHSNNEQFF.

This clonotype was seen ten or more times. The V and J genes are TRBV9 and TRBJ2-1; D is uncertain. This CDR3 comprises 16 residues. Germline-derived CDR1 and CDR2 are SGDLS and YYNGEE. Trimming removed 3 bases at V and 4 bases at J, with 17 bases between. The CDR3 DNA is TGTGCCAGCAGCGATTCCTATTCTACCATTTACAATGAGCAGTTCTTC. This sequence encodes CASSDSYSTIYNEQFF.

V gene TRBV15 combines with J gene TRBJ2-1, with D hard to call. This CDR3 region has 15 residues. Germline assignment: CDR1 LNHNV and CDR2 YYDKDF (reference sequence). Between the trimmed V and J ends, which lost 1 base and 8 bases, there was a span of 15 bases. DNA for the CDR3: TGTGCCACCAGCAGAGCTCCACGTGTTGGGGATGAGCAGTTCTTC. Its protein product is CATSRAPRVGDEQFF.

Written as DNA, the CDR3 is TGTGCCAGCAGTCTTTGGGGGGCGACAGAGACCCAGTACTTC. It encodes CASSLWGATETQYF. The gene calls are TRBV27 and TRBJ2-5; D is possibly TRBD1 or TRBD2 (6 bases each). The CDR3 spans 14 residues. V lost 5 bases and J lost 4, with 14 bases in between. CDR1 and CDR2 (germline): MNHEY, SMNVEV (reference sequence).

This clonotype came up many times. The chain is built from TRBV19 and TRBJ1-5; no clear D gene. The CDR3 contains 16 residues. Germline V lookup: CDR1 LNHDA, CDR2 SQIVND (reference sequence). Trimming stripped 1 base from V and 3 bases from J, with 13 bases between. CDR3 nucleotide sequence: TGTGCCAGTAGTATAGGTACAACTATACTCAATCAGCCCCAGCATTTT. Its translation: CASSIGTTILNQPQHF.

Regarding this clonotype: Given a far larger clone just one base away, this is likely a sequencing read error. V usage is TRBV6-8 and J usage is TRBJ2-7, with 13 positions matching TRBD2. The CDR3 totals 14 residues. From germline, CDR1 is MNHGY and CDR2 SAAAGT. V was pared by 6 bases and J by 7 bases, with 6 bases of the junction left unmatched. The CDR3 loop reads CASRTSGRSNEQYF. As DNA, the CDR3 is TGTGCCAGCAGGACTAGCGGGAGGAGCAATGAGCAGTACTTC.

As concerns this clonotype: With only one base between it and a far larger clone, this is likely a read error. The chain employs TRBV1 and TRBJ2-5; the table names TRBD2, a call not compared with the DNA. TRBV1 is flagged as a pseudogene. CDR3 length: 15 residues. CDR3 sequence (DNA): TGCGCCAGGAGCCAAGAAGGGACTGGCCAAGAGACCCAGTACTTC. Protein product: CARSQEGTGQETQYF.

The chain combines TRBV18 with TRBJ2-5; the D is unclear. Germline V CDR1 and CDR2: KGHSH, LQKENI. V was pared by 4 bases and J by 0 bases, with 9 bases between. The CDR3 covers 14 residues. The DNA of the CDR3 is TGTGCCAGCTCACGAGGCCCGTACCAAGAGACCCAGTACTTC. Translating it yields CASSRGPYQETQYF.

This clonotype showed up many times. The CDR3 sequence is CASSPLGGENQPQHF. The CDR3 bases are TGTGCCAGCTCACCACTTGGCGGGGAGAATCAGCCCCAGCATTTT. The chain combines TRBV18 with TRBJ1-5; unclear D gene. The CDR3 covers 15 residues. Germline CDR1 reads KGHSH; CDR2 reads LQKENI. The V and J ends lost 1 base and 4 bases respectively, with 11 bases between them.

This clonotype was observed at least ten times. The chain joins TRBV30 to TRBJ1-4; D not certain. Per germline, CDR1 GTSNPN and CDR2 SVGIG (reference sequence). The CDR3 runs 14 residues. V lost 1 base, J lost 7 bases, and 13 bases lay in between. The chain's CDR3 is CAWSGSRLREKLFF. The CDR3 DNA reads as TGTGCCTGGAGTGGTAGTAGGTTGCGTGAAAAACTGTTTTTT.

As regards this clonotype: This may come from a read error, since a much larger clone is one base off. Because the CDR3 is missing its conserved closing phenylalanine or tryptophan, this is likely a read error. The rearrangement uses TRBV7-2 and TRBJ2-7, with 8 bases aligning to TRBD1. Germline V gene sequence: CDR1 SGHTA, CDR2 FQGNSA. J gave up 5 bases and V 1 base, and 4 bases lay outside the gene matches. This CDR3 is 14 amino acids long. In DNA, the CDR3 is TGTGCCAGCAGCTTAGTGCAGGGGGCCCACGAGCAGTACTGC. Translated, it gives CASSLVQGAHEQYC.

The chain recombines TRBV21-1 with TRBJ1-2; the D call in the table, TRBD1, was not verified against the DNA. TRBV21-1 is flagged as a pseudogene. CDR3 length equals 15 residues. The CDR3 sequence: CASSGGDSADYGYTF. CDR3 bases: TGTGCCAGCAGCGGCGGGGACAGCGCCGATTATGGCTACACCTTC.

This clonotype was picked up many times. This chain joins TRBV19 and TRBJ2-2, with no clear D. The V gene's germline CDR1 is LNHDA and CDR2 SQIVND (reference sequence). Trimming cost V 2 bases and J 0 bases, with 16 bases left between them. The length of the CDR3 is 18 residues. CDR3 loop: CASSIRVLWQANTGELFF. The DNA for the CDR3 is TGTGCCAGTAGTATAAGGGTCTTATGGCAGGCGAACACCGGGGAGCTGTTTTTT.

As regards this clonotype: This likely came from a read error, as a far larger clone is one base away. The chain couples TRBV6-8 to TRBJ2-1, with D perhaps TRBD2 (5 bases). This CDR3 region has 14 residues. The germline gives CDR1 MNHGY, CDR2 SAAAGT. Trimming removed 2 bases from V and 7 bases from J, with 12 bases in between. CDR3 sequence: CASSYPRLANEQFF. Written as DNA, the CDR3 is TGTGCCAGCAGTTACCCAAGGCTAGCTAATGAGCAGTTCTTC.

In this sample, this clonotype turned up many times. This chain connects TRBV20-1 to TRBJ1-4, with 7 bases aligning to TRBD1. The V gene's germline CDR1 is DFQATT and CDR2 SNEGSKA (reference sequence). V gave up 5 bases and J gave up 5 bases; unmatched junction bases: 11. This CDR3 has 15 amino acids. In DNA form, the CDR3 reads TGCAGTGCTGGCGCAACCGGGACAGCGAATGAAAAACTGTTTTTT. Amino acids: CSAGATGTANEKLFF.

Comment on this clonotype: A read error likely explains this, since a far larger clone differs by one base. J is TRBJ2-7 and V is TRBV6-6; no clear D. This CDR3 region has 13 residues. V was cut by 5 bases and J by 7 bases, with 15 bases left in between. Per germline, CDR1 MNHNY and CDR2 SVGAGI (reference sequence). CDR3 in DNA: TGTGCCAGCAGTGTCTGGAATGGGTGGGAGCAGTACTTC. Amino acids: CASSVWNGWEQYF.

The CDR3 reads CSAESGNEQFF. Written as DNA, the CDR3 is TGCAGTGCTGAATCTGGGAATGAGCAGTTCTTC. The chain carries TRBV20-1 and TRBJ2-1, with D hard to call. This CDR3 region has 11 residues. Germline V lookup: CDR1 DFQATT, CDR2 SNEGSKA (reference sequence). V gave up 5 bases and J gave up 7 bases, with 9 bases separating them.